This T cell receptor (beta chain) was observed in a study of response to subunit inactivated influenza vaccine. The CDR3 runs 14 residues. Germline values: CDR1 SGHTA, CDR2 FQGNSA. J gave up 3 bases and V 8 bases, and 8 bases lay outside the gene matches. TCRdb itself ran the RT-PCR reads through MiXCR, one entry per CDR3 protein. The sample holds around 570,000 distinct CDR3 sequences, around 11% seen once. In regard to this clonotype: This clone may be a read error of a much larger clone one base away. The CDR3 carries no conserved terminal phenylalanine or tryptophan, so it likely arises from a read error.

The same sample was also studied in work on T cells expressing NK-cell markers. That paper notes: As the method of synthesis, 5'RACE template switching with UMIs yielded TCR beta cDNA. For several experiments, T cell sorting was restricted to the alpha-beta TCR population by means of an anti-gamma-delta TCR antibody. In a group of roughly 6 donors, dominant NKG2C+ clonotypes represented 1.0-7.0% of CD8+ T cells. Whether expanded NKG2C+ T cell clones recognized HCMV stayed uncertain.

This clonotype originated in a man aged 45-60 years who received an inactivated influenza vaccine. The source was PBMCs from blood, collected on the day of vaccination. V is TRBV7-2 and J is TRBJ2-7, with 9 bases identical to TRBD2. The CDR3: CASLPASGNYEQYI. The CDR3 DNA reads TGTGCCAGCTTGCCGGCTAGCGGGAACTACGAGCAGTACATC.